This T cell receptor beta chain was obtained from a study of blood T cell repertoires in COVID-19. Study as a whole: The United States, Italy and Spain supplied acute and convalescent COVID-19 samples. From T cells, B-cell-depleted T cells, or PBMCs came the material, which was cDNA or gDNA.

The Seattle site enrolled patients during active infection and followed them longitudinally. Germline CDR1 MDHEN, CDR2 SYDVKM. Between the trimmed V and J ends, which lost 5 bases and 3 bases, there was a span of 22 bases. The CDR3 loop spans 17 amino acids. Clones were read by immunoSEQ multiplex PCR, and TCRdb kept only the in-frame ones, dropping some. The data show 100,000 to 150,000 clones, about 85% seen once. The TCR sequence derives from a woman of 80 years or more with COVID-19, enrolled during active disease. The sample was peripheral blood. This chain links TRBV28 with TRBJ2-5; perhaps TRBD1 as D (8 bases). The CDR3 DNA reads as TGTGCCAGCAGTCCCATTCCTACAGGGGGACTAAAAGAGACCCAGTACTTC. Amino acid sequence: CASSPIPTGGLKETQYF.